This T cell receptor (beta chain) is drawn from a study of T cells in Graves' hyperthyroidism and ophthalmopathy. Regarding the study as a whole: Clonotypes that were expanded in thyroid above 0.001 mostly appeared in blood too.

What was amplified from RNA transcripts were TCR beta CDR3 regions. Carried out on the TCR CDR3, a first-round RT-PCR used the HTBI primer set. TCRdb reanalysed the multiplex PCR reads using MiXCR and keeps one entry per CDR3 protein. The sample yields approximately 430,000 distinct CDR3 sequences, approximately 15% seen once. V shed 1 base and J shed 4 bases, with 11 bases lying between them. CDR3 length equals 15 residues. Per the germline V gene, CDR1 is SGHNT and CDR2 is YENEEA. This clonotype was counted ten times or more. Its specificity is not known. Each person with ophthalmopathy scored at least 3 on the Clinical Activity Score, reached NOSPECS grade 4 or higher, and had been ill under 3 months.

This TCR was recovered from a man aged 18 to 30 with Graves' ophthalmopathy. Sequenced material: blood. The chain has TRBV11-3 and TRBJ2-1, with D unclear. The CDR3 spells CASSLVSVEYNEQFF. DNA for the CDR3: TGTGCCAGCAGCTTAGTTTCGGTGGAATACAATGAGCAGTTCTTC.